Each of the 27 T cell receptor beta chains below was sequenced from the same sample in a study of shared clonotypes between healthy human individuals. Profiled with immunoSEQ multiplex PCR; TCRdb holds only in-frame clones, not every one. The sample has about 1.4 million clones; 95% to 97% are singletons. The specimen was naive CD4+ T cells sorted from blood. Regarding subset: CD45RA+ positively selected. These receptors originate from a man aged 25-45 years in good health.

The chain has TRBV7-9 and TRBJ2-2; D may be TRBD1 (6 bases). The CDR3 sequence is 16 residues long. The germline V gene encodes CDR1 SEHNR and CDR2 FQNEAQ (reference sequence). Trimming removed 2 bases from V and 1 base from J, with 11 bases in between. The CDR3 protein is CASSLSPTGNTGELFF. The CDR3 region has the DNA TGTGCCAGCAGCTTAAGTCCGACAGGGAACACCGGGGAGCTGTTTTTT.

CDR3 in amino acids: CASSLRGGYNEQFF. In nucleotides, the CDR3 is TGCGCCAGCAGCTTGAGGGGGGGCTACAATGAGCAGTTCTTC. This chain connects TRBV5-1 to TRBJ2-1; possible D gene TRBD2, 7 bases. This CDR3 region has 14 residues. Germline lookup yields CDR1 SGHRS and CDR2 YFSETQ. The V gene lost 1 base and the J gene lost 3 bases, with 8 bases spanning the gap.

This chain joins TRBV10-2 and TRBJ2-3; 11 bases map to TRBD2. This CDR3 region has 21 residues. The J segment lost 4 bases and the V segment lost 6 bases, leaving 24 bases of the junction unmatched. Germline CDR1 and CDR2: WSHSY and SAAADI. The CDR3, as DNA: TGCGCCAGCAGCGCGGGAGGGGCTAGCGGGAGGACCACCATGTTATCAGATACGCAGTATTTT. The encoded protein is CASSAGGASGRTTMLSDTQYF.

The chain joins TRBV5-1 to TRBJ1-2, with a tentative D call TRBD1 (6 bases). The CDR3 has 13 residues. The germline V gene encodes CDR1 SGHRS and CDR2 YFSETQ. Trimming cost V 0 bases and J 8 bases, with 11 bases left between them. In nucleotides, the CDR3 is TGCGCCAGCAGCTTGGGTGCAGGGGAAGGCTACACCTTC. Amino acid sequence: CASSLGAGEGYTF.

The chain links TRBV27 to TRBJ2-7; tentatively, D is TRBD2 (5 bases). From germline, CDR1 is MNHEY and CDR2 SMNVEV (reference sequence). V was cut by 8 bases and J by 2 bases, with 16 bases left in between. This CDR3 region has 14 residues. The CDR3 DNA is TGTGCCAGCGCACGTAGGGCGGGTGCCTACGAGCAGTACTTC. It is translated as CASARRAGAYEQYF.

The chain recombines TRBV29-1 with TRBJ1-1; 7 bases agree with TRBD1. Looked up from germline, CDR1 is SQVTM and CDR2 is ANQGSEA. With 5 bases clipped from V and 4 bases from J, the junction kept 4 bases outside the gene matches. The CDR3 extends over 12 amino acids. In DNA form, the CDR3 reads TGCAGCGTTACAGACAGGGTCACTGAAGCTTTCTTT. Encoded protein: CSVTDRVTEAFF.

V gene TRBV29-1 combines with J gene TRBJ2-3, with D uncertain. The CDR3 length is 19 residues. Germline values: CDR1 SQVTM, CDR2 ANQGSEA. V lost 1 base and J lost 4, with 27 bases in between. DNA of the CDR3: TGCAGCGTTGAAGGCCCACTGTGGCATCGAGCTACTATACCAGATACGCAGTATTTT. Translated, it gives CSVEGPLWHRATIPDTQYF.

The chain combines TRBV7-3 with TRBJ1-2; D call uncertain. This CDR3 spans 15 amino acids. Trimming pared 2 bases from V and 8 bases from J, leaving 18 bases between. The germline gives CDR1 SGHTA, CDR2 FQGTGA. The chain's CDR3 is CASSLPHDRNRGYTF. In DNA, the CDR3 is TGTGCCAGCAGCTTACCCCACGATAGAAATAGGGGCTACACCTTC.

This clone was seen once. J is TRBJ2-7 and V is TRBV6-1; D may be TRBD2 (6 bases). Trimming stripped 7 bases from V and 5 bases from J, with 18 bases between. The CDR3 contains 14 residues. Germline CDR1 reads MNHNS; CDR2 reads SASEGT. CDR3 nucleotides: TGTGCCAGCACCCGGACACTTACGGGGGACGAGCAGTACTTC. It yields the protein CASTRTLTGDEQYF.

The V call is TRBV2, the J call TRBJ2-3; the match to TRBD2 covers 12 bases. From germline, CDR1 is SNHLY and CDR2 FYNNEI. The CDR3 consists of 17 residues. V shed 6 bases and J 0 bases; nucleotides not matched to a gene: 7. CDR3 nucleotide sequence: TGTGCCAGCAGCTCTAGCGGGAGGGTCTTGAGCACAGATACGCAGTATTTT. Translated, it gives CASSSSGRVLSTDTQYF.

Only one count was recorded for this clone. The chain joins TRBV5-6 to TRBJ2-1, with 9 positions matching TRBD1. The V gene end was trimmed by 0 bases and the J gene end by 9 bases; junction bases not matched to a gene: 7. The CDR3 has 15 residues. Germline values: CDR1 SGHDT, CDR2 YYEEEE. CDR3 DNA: TGTGCCAGCAGCTTGGTGGGACAGGGCAAGGGTGAGCAGTTCTTC. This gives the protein CASSLVGQGKGEQFF.

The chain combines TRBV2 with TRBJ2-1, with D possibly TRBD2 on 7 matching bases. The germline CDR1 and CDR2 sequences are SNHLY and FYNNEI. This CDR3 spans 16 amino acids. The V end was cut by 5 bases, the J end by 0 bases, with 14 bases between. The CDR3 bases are TGTGCCAGCAGTCCCCAAGGGGGGGGCTCCTACAATGAGCAGTTCTTC. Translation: CASSPQGGGSYNEQFF. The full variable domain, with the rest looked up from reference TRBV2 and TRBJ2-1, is EPEVTQTPSHQVTQMGQEVILRCVPISNHLYFYWYRQILGQKVEFLVSFYNNEISEKSEIFDDQFSVERPDGSNFTLKIRSTKLEDSAMYFCASSPQGGGSYNEQFFGPGTRLTVL.

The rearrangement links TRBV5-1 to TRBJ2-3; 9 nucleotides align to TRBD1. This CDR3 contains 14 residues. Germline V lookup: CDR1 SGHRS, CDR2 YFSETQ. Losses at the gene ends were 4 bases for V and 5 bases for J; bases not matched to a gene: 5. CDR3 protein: CASSPDRGGDTQYF. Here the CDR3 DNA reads TGCGCCAGCAGCCCCGACAGGGGGGGAGATACGCAGTATTTT.

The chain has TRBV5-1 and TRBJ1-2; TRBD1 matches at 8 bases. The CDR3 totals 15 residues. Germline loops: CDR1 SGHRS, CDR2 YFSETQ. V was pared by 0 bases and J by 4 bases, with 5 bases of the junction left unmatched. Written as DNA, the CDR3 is TGCGCCAGCAGCTTGGGCGGGACAGGCATCTATGGCTACACCTTC. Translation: CASSLGGTGIYGYTF. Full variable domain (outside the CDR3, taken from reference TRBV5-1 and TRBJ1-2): KAGVTQTPRYLIKTRGQQVTLSCSPISGHRSVSWYQQTPGQGLQFLFEYFSETQRNKGNFPGRFSGRQFSNSRSEMNVSTLELGDSALYLCASSLGGTGIYGYTFGSGTRLTVV.

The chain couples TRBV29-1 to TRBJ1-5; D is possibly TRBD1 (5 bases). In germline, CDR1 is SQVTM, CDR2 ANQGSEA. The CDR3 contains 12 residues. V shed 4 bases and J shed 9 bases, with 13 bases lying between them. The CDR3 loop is CSVVGAIGPQHF. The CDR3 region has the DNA TGCAGCGTTGTAGGGGCTATCGGGCCCCAGCATTTT. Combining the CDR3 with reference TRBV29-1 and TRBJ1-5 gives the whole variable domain SAVISQKPSRDICQRGTSLTIQCQVDSQVTMMFWYRQQPGQSLTLIATANQGSEATYESGFVIDKFPISRPNLTFSTLTVSNMSPEDSSIYLCSVVGAIGPQHFGDGTRLSIL.

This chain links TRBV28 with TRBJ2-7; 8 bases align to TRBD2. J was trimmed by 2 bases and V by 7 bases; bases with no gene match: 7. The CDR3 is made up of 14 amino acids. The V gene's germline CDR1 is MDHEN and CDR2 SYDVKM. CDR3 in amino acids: CASTSGGRTYEQYF. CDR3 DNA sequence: TGTGCCAGCACCTCGGGGGGGAGAACCTACGAGCAGTACTTC.

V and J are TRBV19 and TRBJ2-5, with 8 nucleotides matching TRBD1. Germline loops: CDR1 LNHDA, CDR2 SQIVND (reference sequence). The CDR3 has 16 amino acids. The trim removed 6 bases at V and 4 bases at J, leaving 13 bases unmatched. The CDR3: CASRIRLTGGPETQYF. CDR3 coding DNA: TGTGCCAGTAGGATCAGACTAACAGGGGGTCCAGAGACCCAGTACTTC.

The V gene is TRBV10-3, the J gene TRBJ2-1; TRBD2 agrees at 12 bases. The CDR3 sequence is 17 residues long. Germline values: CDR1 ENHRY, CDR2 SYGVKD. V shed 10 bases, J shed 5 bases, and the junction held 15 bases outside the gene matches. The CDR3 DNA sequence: TGTGCCACCCGTAGTGGGGAAACTAGCGGGAGGAACAATGAGCAGTTCTTC. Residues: CATRSGETSGRNNEQFF.

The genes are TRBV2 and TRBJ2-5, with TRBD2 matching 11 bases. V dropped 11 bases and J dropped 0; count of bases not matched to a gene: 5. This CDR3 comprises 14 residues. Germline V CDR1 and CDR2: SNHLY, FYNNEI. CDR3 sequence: CAGSSGRYQETQYF. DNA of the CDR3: TGTGCCGGCTCTAGCGGGAGGTACCAAGAGACCCAGTACTTC.

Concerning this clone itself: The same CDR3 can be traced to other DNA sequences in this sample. The CDR3 here is CASSLLGQFTEAFF. In DNA, the CDR3 is TGTGCCAGCAGTTTATTGGGACAGTTCACTGAAGCTTTCTTT. This chain links TRBV28 with TRBJ1-1; 7 bases match TRBD1. From germline, CDR1 is MDHEN and CDR2 SYDVKM. The CDR3 length is 14 residues. Unmatched junction bases numbered 3, after V lost 1 base and J lost 4 bases.

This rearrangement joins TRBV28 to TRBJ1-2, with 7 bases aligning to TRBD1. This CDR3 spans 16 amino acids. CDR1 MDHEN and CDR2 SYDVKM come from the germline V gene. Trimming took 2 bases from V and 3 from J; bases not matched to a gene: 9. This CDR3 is CASSLGGGRRDYGYTF. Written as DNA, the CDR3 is TGTGCCAGCAGTTTAGGAGGGGGCAGGAGAGACTATGGCTACACCTTC.

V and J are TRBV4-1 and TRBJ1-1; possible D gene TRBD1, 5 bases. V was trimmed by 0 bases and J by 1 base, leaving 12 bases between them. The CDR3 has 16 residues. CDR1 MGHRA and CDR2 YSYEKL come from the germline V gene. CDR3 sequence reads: CASSQEGLGTNTEAFF. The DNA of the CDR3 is TGCGCCAGCAGCCAAGAAGGTCTGGGGACGAACACTGAAGCTTTCTTT.

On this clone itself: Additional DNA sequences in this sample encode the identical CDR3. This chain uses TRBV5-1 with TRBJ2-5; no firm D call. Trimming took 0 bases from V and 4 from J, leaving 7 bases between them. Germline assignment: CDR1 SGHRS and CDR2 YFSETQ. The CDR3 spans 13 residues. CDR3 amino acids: CASSLGQLETQYF. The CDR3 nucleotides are TGCGCCAGCAGCTTGGGTCAGCTAGAGACCCAGTACTTC.

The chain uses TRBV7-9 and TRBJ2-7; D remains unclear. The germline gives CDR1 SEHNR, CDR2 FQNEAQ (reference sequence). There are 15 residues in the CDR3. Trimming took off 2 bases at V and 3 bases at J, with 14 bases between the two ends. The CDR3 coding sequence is TGTGCCAGCAGCTTATCCGGAGCGAACAACTACGAGCAGTACTTC. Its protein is CASSLSGANNYEQYF.

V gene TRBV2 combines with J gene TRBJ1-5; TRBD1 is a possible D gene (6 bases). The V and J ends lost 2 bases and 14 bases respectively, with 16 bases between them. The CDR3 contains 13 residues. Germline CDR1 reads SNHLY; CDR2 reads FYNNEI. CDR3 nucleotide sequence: TGTGCCAGCAGTGAATTGGGGGGCATACACGAGCATTTT. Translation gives CASSELGGIHEHF.

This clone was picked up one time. In nucleotides, the CDR3 is TGCAGCGTTCTCACCGCACAGGGGAGCTCCTACGAGCAGTACTTC. This sequence encodes CSVLTAQGSSYEQYF. J is TRBJ2-7 and V is TRBV29-1; 7 nucleotides match TRBD1. V shed 5 bases, J shed 0 bases, and the junction held 10 bases outside the gene matches. CDR1 and CDR2 (germline): SQVTM, ANQGSEA. This CDR3 is built from 15 residues.

The CDR3 nucleotides are TGTGCCAGCAGTTTAACCAGCGGGGGCTCCATCGGGGAGACCCAGTACTTC. Its translation: CASSLTSGGSIGETQYF. The genes are TRBV28 and TRBJ2-5; 8 bases align to TRBD2. The CDR3 length is 17 residues. Trimming cost V 2 bases and J 5 bases; bases outside gene matches: 13. CDR1 is MDHEN, CDR2 SYDVKM, per germline. The variable domain in full, completed from reference TRBV28 and TRBJ2-5, reads DVKVTQSSRYLVKRTGEKVFLECVQDMDHENMFWYRQDPGLGLRLIYFSYDVKMKEKGDIPEGYSVSREKKERFSLILESASTNQTSMYLCASSLTSGGSIGETQYFGPGTRLLVL.